One sample yielded the 28 T cell receptor beta chains listed below, sequenced in a study of T-cell reconstitution after alpha-beta-depleted transplantation in children. Unique molecular identifiers were used to barcode this TCRbeta library. TCRdb passed the PCR reads through MiXCR, listing each CDR3 protein once. This sample has thousands of distinct CDR3 sequences; approximately 9.1% occur once, and the top ten carry about 47%. The sequenced sample was PBMCs, mostly from graft donor cells, obtained 180 days after TCRalphabeta/CD19-depleted stem cell transplant. These receptors were obtained from a male patient aged 2 to 9 who had a stem cell transplant for acute lymphoblastic leukemia, so the T cells may come from the graft donor.

This clonotype was observed at least ten times. The CDR3 DNA follows: TGTGCCAGCAGCCTCCTGAGGACTAGCGTCCCCTACGAGCAGTACTTC. Amino acids: CASSLLRTSVPYEQYF. The rearrangement uses TRBV11-3 and TRBJ2-7; 9 positions agree with TRBD2. In germline, CDR1 is SGHNT, CDR2 YENEEA. This CDR3 is 16 amino acids long. V lost 5 bases to trimming and J lost 2 bases; unmatched junction nucleotides: 10.

This clonotype appeared many times. The chain uses TRBV6-5 and TRBJ1-5, with unresolved D. There are 15 residues in the CDR3. V lost 5 bases and J lost 0, with 11 bases in between. Germline CDR1 and CDR2: MNHEY and SVGAGI. The CDR3 DNA reads as TGTGCCAGCAGTCCGGTGGGCATTAGCAATCAGCCCCAGCATTTT. This sequence encodes CASSPVGISNQPQHF.

This clonotype was seen at least ten times. J is TRBJ1-2 and V is TRBV29-1; D call uncertain. The CDR3 sequence is 14 residues long. CDR1 SQVTM and CDR2 ANQGSEA come from the germline V gene. The ends were cut back, 4 bases at V and 2 bases at J, with 14 bases in the middle. CDR3 sequence (DNA): TGCAGCGTTGTAGGTAGCTTGCCGAACTATGGCTACACCTTC. Translated, it gives CSVVGSLPNYGYTF.

This clonotype was seen repeatedly, ten times or more. This chain joins TRBV29-1 and TRBJ1-2, with D perhaps matching TRBD1 (6 bases). Germline CDR1 SQVTM, CDR2 ANQGSEA. The germline V and J ends were trimmed by 4 bases and 2 bases, with 11 bases remaining between them. The CDR3 runs to 13 residues. The CDR3 protein is CSVVRTVNYGYTF. In DNA, the CDR3 is TGCAGCGTTGTAAGGACAGTGAACTATGGCTACACCTTC.

The genes are TRBV7-9 and TRBJ2-5; a possible D gene is TRBD1 (7 bases). Deletions cut 2 bases from V and 5 bases from J, with 18 bases between. Germline V gives CDR1 SEHNR, CDR2 FQNEAQ (reference sequence). The CDR3 is 16 amino acids. The CDR3 is CASSLYWGRGRETQYF. CDR3 DNA sequence: TGTGCCAGCAGCTTATATTGGGGCAGGGGGAGGGAGACCCAGTACTTC.

This clonotype was observed many times. The genes are TRBV5-1 and TRBJ2-1; D assignment may be TRBD1 or TRBD2 (5 bases each). Per germline, CDR1 SGHRS and CDR2 YFSETQ. The ends were cut back, 7 bases at V and 4 bases at J, with 15 bases in the middle. This CDR3 spans 14 amino acids. Written as DNA, the CDR3 is TGCGCCAGCGGGGACCGGACCCTTTACAATGAGCAGTTCTTC. Its translation: CASGDRTLYNEQFF.

This clonotype showed up many times. The genes are TRBV7-2 and TRBJ2-7, with TRBD1 matching 9 bases. The CDR3 has 17 residues. The germline V gene has CDR1 SGHTA and CDR2 FQGNSA. With 5 bases clipped from V and 3 bases from J, the junction kept 14 bases outside the gene matches. In DNA form, the CDR3 reads TGTGCCAGCAGCCCGAGAAATCGGGGGACAGGGAACTACGAGCAGTACTTC. This gives the protein CASSPRNRGTGNYEQYF.

In this sample, this clonotype is medium-sized. The chain has TRBV29-1 and TRBJ1-2, with D possibly matching TRBD1 (5 bases). V lost 4 bases to trimming and J lost 3 bases, with 15 bases between them. The germline V gene has CDR1 SQVTM and CDR2 ANQGSEA. The CDR3 covers 14 residues. CDR3 loop: CSVVVPGGDYGYTF. The DNA of the CDR3 is TGCAGCGTTGTTGTCCCCGGGGGGGACTATGGCTACACCTTC.

The sample holds many counts of this clonotype. The V gene is TRBV6-5, the J gene TRBJ1-1, with TRBD1 matching over 7 bases. J lost 1 base, V lost 2 bases, and 13 bases had no gene match. The CDR3 spans 18 residues. The germline CDR1 and CDR2 sequences are MNHEY and SVGAGI. CDR3 nucleotide sequence: TGTGCCAGCAGTTACCGCCTCAGGCGGGACAGTTGGAACACTGAAGCTTTCTTT. Translating it yields CASSYRLRRDSWNTEAFF.

At least ten counts were recorded for this clonotype. The chain has TRBV11-3 and TRBJ1-3; D remains ambiguous. Germline V gives CDR1 SGHNT, CDR2 YENEEA. This CDR3 comprises 16 residues. V gave up 0 bases and J gave up 1 base, with 10 bases separating them. CDR3 loop: CASSLDLWTSGNTIYF. CDR3 coding DNA: TGTGCCAGCAGCTTAGATCTGTGGACGTCTGGAAACACCATATATTTT.

This clonotype was seen at least ten times. The chain couples TRBV6-1 to TRBJ2-1; 9 bases fit TRBD2. Unmatched junction bases numbered 8, after V lost 3 bases and J lost 8 bases. The CDR3 contains 15 residues. Germline CDR1 MNHNS, CDR2 SASEGT. CDR3 DNA sequence: TGTGCCAGCAGTGAGGGAACAGCGGGGGGCGATGAGCAGTTCTTC. Its protein is CASSEGTAGGDEQFF.

This clonotype was counted at least ten times. Written as DNA, the CDR3 is TGTGCCAGCAGTTCCCCACAGATATTCACCCTCCACTTT. Its translation: CASSSPQIFTLHF. The rearrangement uses TRBV6-6 and TRBJ1-6; D not certain. Trimming cost V 4 bases and J 14 bases, with 15 bases left between them. CDR3 length: 13 amino acids. The germline gives CDR1 MNHNY, CDR2 SVGAGI (reference sequence).

In the case of this clonotype: Germline and junction disagree at one end, which may indicate a read error. The CDR3 spells CASGPGGLGGALLF. In DNA form, the CDR3 reads TGTGCCAGCGGCCCTGGGGGCCTCGGCGGGGCGCTGCTTTTT. J is TRBJ2-2 and V is TRBV5-4; D possibly uses TRBD1 or TRBD2 (6 bases each). The CDR3 is 14 amino acids. In germline, CDR1 is SGHNT, CDR2 YYREEE (reference sequence).

There are many counts of this clonotype. The chain has TRBV6-5 and TRBJ2-3, with D possibly matching TRBD2 (6 bases). The V gene's germline CDR1 is MNHEY and CDR2 SVGAGI. V lost 3 bases, J lost 0 bases, and 19 bases lay in between. This CDR3 region has 18 residues. This CDR3 reads CASSYLWGGARSTDTQYF. In DNA form, the CDR3 reads TGTGCCAGCAGTTATTTATGGGGCGGGGCTAGGAGCACAGATACGCAGTATTTT.

The CDR3, as DNA: TGCAGTGCTGATCGGGGGACAGCATACCAAGAGACCCAGTACTTC. Translation gives CSADRGTAYQETQYF. The chain carries TRBV20-1 and TRBJ2-5; the D gene is possibly TRBD1 (7 bases). V dropped 5 bases and J dropped 0 bases, with 16 bases sitting between them. Germline assignment: CDR1 DFQATT and CDR2 SNEGSKA (reference sequence). The CDR3 has 15 residues.

In this sample, this clonotype turned up many times. The chain employs TRBV18 and TRBJ1-2; 9 bases agree with TRBD1. CDR1 and CDR2 from the germline V gene are KGHSH and LQKENI. The CDR3 sequence is 14 residues long. The CDR3 sequence is CAAATGDRVVGYTF. CDR3 DNA sequence: TGTGCAGCAGCCACAGGGGACAGGGTTGTAGGCTACACCTTC.

Ten or more counts support this clonotype. The chain links TRBV28 to TRBJ2-7; TRBD1 might be the D (5 bases). The germline V gene has CDR1 MDHEN and CDR2 SYDVKM. CDR3 length: 15 amino acids. Trimming shortened V by 6 bases and J by 2 bases, and 17 bases separated the two germline ends. CDR3 protein: CASRPRQLATYEQYF. CDR3 bases: TGTGCCAGCAGGCCTAGACAGCTTGCCACCTACGAGCAGTACTTC.

Ten or more counts support this clonotype. This rearrangement joins TRBV24-1 to TRBJ2-2; D may be TRBD2 (6 bases). CDR1 and CDR2 from the germline V gene are KGHDR and SFDVKD. The ends were cut back, 4 bases at V and 5 bases at J, with 16 bases in the middle. This CDR3 has 16 residues. CDR3 coding DNA: TGTGCCACCAGTGAGCGGGACCCTAAAGTAACCGGGGAGCTGTTTTTT. It translates to CATSERDPKVTGELFF.

This clonotype is classed as medium-sized. This chain connects TRBV7-9 to TRBJ2-3; possible D gene TRBD2, 5 bases. The V end was cut by 6 bases, the J end by 4 bases, with 26 bases between. Germline lookup yields CDR1 SEHNR and CDR2 FQNEAQ (reference sequence). This CDR3 spans 18 amino acids. CDR3 sequence (DNA): TGTGCCAGCAGAGCCCCCGGATGGGAACCGGGGAAGTCAGATACGCAGTATTTT. It specifies CASRAPGWEPGKSDTQYF.

This clonotype is labeled as medium-sized (0.01 to 0.1%). The V call is TRBV7-9, the J call TRBJ2-5; D tentatively reads TRBD1 or TRBD2 (5 bases each). Trimming took 0 bases from V and 5 from J, leaving 19 bases between them. The CDR3 covers 17 residues. Germline V gene sequence: CDR1 SEHNR, CDR2 FQNEAQ (reference sequence). DNA of the CDR3: TGTGCCAGCAGCTTAGCTGTGGGGACGGCGGTTCTCGAGACCCAGTACTTC. It translates to CASSLAVGTAVLETQYF.

Ten or more counts support this clonotype. In DNA, the CDR3 is TGTGCCAGCAGGCAACAGGGTTACACCGGGGAGCTGTTTTTT. The encoded protein is CASRQQGYTGELFF. The V call is TRBV6-5, the J call TRBJ2-2, with D perhaps matching TRBD1 (6 bases). V lost 6 bases to trimming and J lost 3 bases, with 11 bases between them. The CDR3 totals 14 residues. Germline lookup yields CDR1 MNHEY and CDR2 SVGAGI.

This clonotype occurred many times. This chain uses TRBV12-3 or TRBV12-4 with TRBJ2-2, with D unresolved. This CDR3 spans 11 amino acids. Trimming took 4 bases from V and 8 from J, leaving 5 bases between them. For the CDR3, the DNA is TGTGCCAGCAGTTCCTGGGGGGAGCTGTTTTTT. Translated, it gives CASSSWGELFF.

The rearrangement joins TRBV30 to TRBJ2-1; the D is unclear. Germline V gene data show CDR1 as GTSNPN and CDR2 as SVGIG (reference sequence). Trimming took off 3 bases at V and 9 bases at J, with 15 bases between the two ends. The CDR3 runs to 13 residues. The CDR3 coding sequence is TGTGCCTGGAGCGGAAAGAGAGTCGGTGAGCAGTTCTTC. Its protein is CAWSGKRVGEQFF.

At least ten counts were recorded for this clonotype. The CDR3 protein is CAIAREGSGNTIYF. For the CDR3, the DNA is TGTGCCATAGCTAGGGAGGGCTCTGGAAACACCATATATTTT. This chain uses TRBV10-3 with TRBJ1-3; D remains unclear. This CDR3 contains 14 residues. V lost 9 bases, J lost 0 bases, and 12 bases lay in between. The germline gives CDR1 ENHRY, CDR2 SYGVKD.

This chain connects TRBV5-1 to TRBJ2-7; weak D call: TRBD1 (8 bases). Trimming took 3 bases from V and 3 from J, leaving 25 bases between them. Germline V CDR1 and CDR2: SGHRS, YFSETQ. The CDR3 spans 18 residues. CDR3 residues: CASSSTGAGRGDYYEQYF. CDR3 in DNA: TGCGCCAGCAGCTCGACAGGGGCTGGTCGGGGGGACTACTACGAGCAGTACTTC.

This clonotype was counted many times. The rearrangement uses TRBV7-9 and TRBJ1-2, with no clear D. The germline gives CDR1 SEHNR, CDR2 FQNEAQ (reference sequence). Trimming shortened V by 0 bases and J by 0 bases, and 11 bases separated the two germline ends. The CDR3 is made up of 16 amino acids. CDR3 in amino acids: CASSLAGGGANYGYTF. DNA for the CDR3: TGTGCCAGCAGCTTAGCGGGAGGCGGAGCTAACTATGGCTACACCTTC.

This clonotype was detected ten times or more. This chain connects TRBV30 to TRBJ2-1; D is possibly TRBD2 (5 bases). The CDR3 is 11 residues long. Germline lookup yields CDR1 GTSNPN and CDR2 SVGIG (reference sequence). The V end was cut by 0 bases, the J end by 10 bases, with 7 bases between. The CDR3 region is CAWSVLGEQFF. In DNA, the CDR3 is TGTGCCTGGAGTGTACTAGGAGAGCAGTTCTTC.

The sample holds many counts of this clonotype. V and J are TRBV9 and TRBJ2-1; 12 nucleotides align to TRBD2. The CDR3 has 15 amino acids. V dropped 3 bases and J dropped 4; count of bases not matched to a gene: 2. Germline V gene sequence: CDR1 SGDLS, CDR2 YYNGEE. For the CDR3, the DNA is TGTGCCAGCAGCGCAACTAGCGGGGGGTACAATGAGCAGTTCTTC. Protein sequence: CASSATSGGYNEQFF.